This T cell receptor beta chain was recovered during a study of blood T cell repertoires in COVID-19. Across the study: Samples representing acute and convalescent COVID-19 were sourced from the United States, Italy and Spain. PBMCs, B-cell-depleted T cells, or T cells provided the cDNA or gDNA that made up the material.

V lost 3 bases, J lost 4 bases, and 6 bases stayed unmatched. This CDR3 region has 16 residues. CDR1 MDHEN and CDR2 SYDVKM come from the germline V gene. Profiled with immunoSEQ multiplex PCR; TCRdb holds only in-frame clones, not every one. The sample carries some 200,000 clones, approximately 90% recorded once. The sequence came from a man aged 35-49 years with active or convalescent COVID-19. Sequencing input: peripheral blood. This rearrangement joins TRBV28 to TRBJ1-3; 10 positions agree with TRBD1. For the CDR3, the DNA is TGTGCCAGCAGTTTCCTTGGGACAGGGGTCGGAAACACCATATATTTT. Amino acid sequence: CASSFLGTGVGNTIYF.